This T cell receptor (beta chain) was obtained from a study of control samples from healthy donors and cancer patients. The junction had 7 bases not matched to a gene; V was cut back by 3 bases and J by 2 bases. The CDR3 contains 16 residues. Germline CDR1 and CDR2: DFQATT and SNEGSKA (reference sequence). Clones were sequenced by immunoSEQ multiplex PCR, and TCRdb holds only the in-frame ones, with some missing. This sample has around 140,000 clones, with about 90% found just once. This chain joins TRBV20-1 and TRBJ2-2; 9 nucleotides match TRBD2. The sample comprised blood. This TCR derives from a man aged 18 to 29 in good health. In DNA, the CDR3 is TGCAGTGCTAGTCCAGCGGGGGGATTCAACACCGGGGAGCTGTTTTTT. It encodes CSASPAGGFNTGELFF.